The 18 T cell receptor beta chains below all came from one sample that was sequenced in a study of T cells after yellow fever vaccination. TCRdb re-derived calls from the 5' RACE reads in MiXCR, one entry per CDR3 protein. The sample holds under 150,000 distinct CDR3 sequences; about 8% are singletons and the top ten take about 0.73%. The input for sequencing was CD4+ T cells sorted from PBMCs, taken 5 days after the yellow fever booster vaccination. These receptors came from a man aged 30 to 39 who received the YFV17D yellow fever vaccine.

This clonotype was observed many times. The CDR3 protein is CASREPAGNEQFF. The CDR3 region has the DNA TGTGCCAGCAGGGAGCCCGCTGGGAATGAGCAGTTCTTC. J is TRBJ2-1 and V is TRBV7-2; no definite D call. V shed 6 bases and J shed 7 bases, with 13 bases lying between them. Germline V CDR1 and CDR2: SGHTA, FQGNSA. The CDR3 covers 13 residues.

This clonotype appeared many times. The chain is built from TRBV20-1 and TRBJ1-5; D gene ambiguous. Trimming left V 6 bases short and J 5 bases short, with 11 bases between. The CDR3 is 12 amino acids. Germline V lookup: CDR1 DFQATT, CDR2 SNEGSKA (reference sequence). The CDR3 DNA reads TGCAGTGCCAGCCAGACCGATCAGCCCCAGCATTTT. It yields the protein CSASQTDQPQHF.

In this sample, this clonotype turned up many times. The chain couples TRBV29-1 to TRBJ1-4; 8 nucleotides match TRBD1. The germline V gene has CDR1 SQVTM and CDR2 ANQGSEA. J was trimmed by 8 bases and V by 5 bases; bases with no gene match: 10. CDR3 length: 14 amino acids. The CDR3 loop is CSVTRTGLSEKLFF. DNA for the CDR3: TGCAGCGTTACGCGGACAGGGTTGAGCGAAAAACTGTTTTTT.

This clonotype showed up many times. The genes are TRBV11-2 and TRBJ2-3; TRBD2 agrees at 8 bases. The CDR3 is made up of 15 amino acids. Germline-derived CDR1 and CDR2 are SGHAT and FQNNGV. The junction had 4 bases not matched to a gene; V was cut back by 5 bases and J by 0 bases. The CDR3 coding sequence is TGTGCCAGCAGCATCCCTAGCGGGAGCACAGATACGCAGTATTTT. It encodes CASSIPSGSTDTQYF.

This clonotype appeared many times. V gene TRBV7-9 combines with J gene TRBJ2-5; D is unresolved. The germline V gene has CDR1 SEHNR and CDR2 FQNEAQ (reference sequence). The CDR3 sequence is 15 residues long. V lost 5 bases and J 4 bases, leaving 17 bases between the germline ends. The DNA of the CDR3 is TGTGCCAGCAGCCCCCCTCTACGGCTAGGAGAGACCCAGTACTTC. The encoded protein is CASSPPLRLGETQYF.

In its sample, this clonotype was seen many times. V usage is TRBV7-2 and J usage is TRBJ2-3; D not certain. The germline gives CDR1 SGHTA, CDR2 FQGNSA. V was clipped by 5 bases and J by 2 bases, with 17 bases between them. This CDR3 has 16 residues. The CDR3 is CASSKEPRSYTDTQYF. The CDR3 DNA sequence: TGTGCCAGCAGCAAGGAACCGAGATCCTACACAGATACGCAGTATTTT. Using reference TRBV7-2 and TRBJ2-3 for the parts outside the CDR3, the full variable domain is GAGVSQSPSNKVTEKGKDVELRCDPISGHTALYWYRQSLGQGLEFLIYFQGNSAPDKSGLPSDRFSAERTGGSVSTLTIQRTQQEDSAVYLCASSKEPRSYTDTQYFGPGTRLTVL.

At least ten counts were recorded for this clonotype. The chain recombines TRBV19 with TRBJ2-7; D is possibly TRBD1 or TRBD2 (5 bases each). V lost 7 bases to trimming and J lost 0 bases, with 16 bases between them. The CDR3 loop spans 15 amino acids. Per germline, CDR1 LNHDA and CDR2 SQIVND (reference sequence). CDR3 residues: CASTHGRESSYEQYF. Written as DNA, the CDR3 is TGTGCCAGTACCCACGGCAGGGAGAGCTCCTACGAGCAGTACTTC.

This chain connects TRBV6-1 to TRBJ2-3, with unresolved D. The CDR3 extends over 13 amino acids. The germline V gene has CDR1 MNHNS and CDR2 SASEGT. The ends were cut back, 5 bases at V and 2 bases at J, with 8 bases in the middle. CDR3 in DNA: TGTGCCAGCAGTAGCACGGTCACAGATACGCAGTATTTT. Its protein product is CASSSTVTDTQYF.

This clonotype was picked up a small number of times. The chain combines TRBV9 with TRBJ2-3, with TRBD2 as a possible D gene (5 bases). Germline V gene sequence: CDR1 SGDLS, CDR2 YYNGEE. The CDR3 has 14 residues. The V end lost 2 bases, the J end lost 0 bases, and 7 bases lay between the germline ends. The CDR3 sequence: CASSVRLSTDTQYF. CDR3 bases: TGTGCCAGCAGCGTCCGACTAAGCACAGATACGCAGTATTTT.

The V and J genes are TRBV10-3 and TRBJ2-1; D may be TRBD1 (6 bases). This CDR3 region has 14 residues. CDR1 is ENHRY and CDR2 is SYGVKD in the germline V gene. Trimming cost V 3 bases and J 1 base, with 7 bases left between them. CDR3 sequence (DNA): TGTGCCATCAGTGACAGGGGTTCCTACAATGAGCAGTTCTTC. This codes for CAISDRGSYNEQFF.

This clonotype was seen many times. The chain is built from TRBV4-3 and TRBJ2-4; TRBD2 is a possible D gene (6 bases). Trimming removed 1 base at V and 7 bases at J, with 17 bases between. This CDR3 is 16 amino acids long. The germline V gene has CDR1 LGHNA and CDR2 YSLEER. The CDR3 nucleotides read TGCGCCAGCAGCCAAGTATATCGCGCGGGAACGAACATTCAGTACTTC. Amino acid sequence: CASSQVYRAGTNIQYF.

The rearrangement joins TRBV7-9 to TRBJ2-2; 12 bases map to TRBD2. Trimming at V came to 3 bases and at J to 4 bases, leaving 0 bases not matched to a gene. There are 15 residues in the CDR3. From germline, CDR1 is SEHNR and CDR2 FQNEAQ (reference sequence). The CDR3 region is CASSLTSGSTGELFF. CDR3 DNA sequence: TGTGCCAGCAGCTTGACTAGCGGGAGCACCGGGGAGCTGTTTTTT.

There are many counts of this clonotype. The chain has TRBV19 and TRBJ2-1, with D possibly being TRBD2 (6 bases). The V end was cut by 3 bases, the J end by 15 bases, with 12 bases between. The CDR3 covers 11 residues. CDR1 is LNHDA and CDR2 is SQIVND in the germline V gene (reference sequence). CDR3 amino acids: CASSIRGTVFF. CDR3 coding DNA: TGTGCCAGTAGTATTCGCGGGACGGTGTTCTTC.

This clonotype was found many times. This chain links TRBV7-2 with TRBJ2-3; perhaps TRBD2 as D (5 bases). V was clipped by 3 bases and J by 0 bases, with 13 bases between them. The CDR3 runs to 16 residues. In germline, CDR1 is SGHTA, CDR2 FQGNSA. The chain's CDR3 is CASSFLGVSSTDTQYF. CDR3 coding DNA: TGTGCCAGCAGCTTCCTGGGAGTATCTAGCACAGATACGCAGTATTTT. The full variable domain, in which reference TRBV7-2 and TRBJ2-3 provide the parts outside the CDR3, is GAGVSQSPSNKVTEKGKDVELRCDPISGHTALYWYRQSLGQGLEFLIYFQGNSAPDKSGLPSDRFSAERTGGSVSTLTIQRTQQEDSAVYLCASSFLGVSSTDTQYFGPGTRLTVL.

This clonotype was recorded many times. The rearrangement joins TRBV5-1 to TRBJ2-4, with D hard to call. Germline-derived CDR1 and CDR2 are SGHRS and YFSETQ. Trimming took 0 bases from V and 7 from J, leaving 23 bases between them. The CDR3 spans 18 residues. The CDR3 DNA reads TGCGCCAGCAGCTTGGGTGGTGTGTTGCTCCGAGCCGGCAACATTCAGTACTTC. Translation gives CASSLGGVLLRAGNIQYF.

J is TRBJ2-3 and V is TRBV13; D may match TRBD1 or TRBD2 (6 bases each). Germline V gene lookup returns CDR1 PRHDT and CDR2 FYEKMQ (reference sequence). Trimming took 5 bases from V and 2 from J, leaving 17 bases between them. CDR3 length equals 16 residues. DNA of the CDR3: TGTGCCAGCAGCCATCGGGGACCGGGGGCCACAGATACGCAGTATTTT. Encoded protein: CASSHRGPGATDTQYF.

There are many counts of this clonotype. The chain couples TRBV5-1 to TRBJ2-2, with 7 nucleotides matching TRBD1. Germline V gene sequence: CDR1 SGHRS, CDR2 YFSETQ. After removal of 1 base from V and 1 base from J, the junction contained 7 bases not matched to a gene. The CDR3 is 17 residues long. For the CDR3, the DNA is TGCGCCAGCAGCTTGTTAGACAGGGCGGGGAACACCGGGGAGCTGTTTTTT. Its protein product is CASSLLDRAGNTGELFF.

The chain has TRBV15 and TRBJ2-2; 7 nucleotides align to TRBD2. CDR3 length: 15 residues. J was trimmed by 6 bases and V by 5 bases; bases with no gene match: 9. Germline V gives CDR1 LNHNV, CDR2 YYDKDF (reference sequence). CDR3 protein: CATSPLGRGAGELFF. The CDR3 DNA reads as TGTGCCACCAGCCCTCTGGGGAGGGGAGCCGGGGAGCTGTTTTTT.